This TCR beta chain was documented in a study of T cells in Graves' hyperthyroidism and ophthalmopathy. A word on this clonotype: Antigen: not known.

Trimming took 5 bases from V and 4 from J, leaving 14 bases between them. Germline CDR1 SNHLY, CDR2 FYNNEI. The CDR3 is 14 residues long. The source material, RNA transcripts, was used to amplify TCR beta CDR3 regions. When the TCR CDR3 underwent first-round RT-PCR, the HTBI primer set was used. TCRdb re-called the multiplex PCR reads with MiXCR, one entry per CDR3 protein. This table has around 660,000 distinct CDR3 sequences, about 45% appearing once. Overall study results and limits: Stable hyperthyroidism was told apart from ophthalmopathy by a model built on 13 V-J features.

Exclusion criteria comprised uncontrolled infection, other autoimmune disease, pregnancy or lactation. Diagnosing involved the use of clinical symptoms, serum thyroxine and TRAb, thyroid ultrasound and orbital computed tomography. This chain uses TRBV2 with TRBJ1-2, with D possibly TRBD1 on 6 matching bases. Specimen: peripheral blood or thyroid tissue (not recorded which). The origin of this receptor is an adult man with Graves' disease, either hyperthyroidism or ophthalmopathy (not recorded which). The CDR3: CASSFNQGSYGYTF. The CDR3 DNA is TGTGCCAGCAGTTTCAACCAGGGGAGCTATGGCTACACCTTC.